The T cell receptor (beta chain) under discussion was sequenced for a study of cytomegalovirus exposure and HLA in healthy donors. The overall study: Out of 150 million to 200 million T cells, an earlier analysis found roughly 100 million unique TCR beta sequences in total. Overall study findings and caveats: The sole available immune exposure information was CMV serostatus. Reportedly, TCR beta sequences accurately predicted HLA-A and HLA-B alleles in most subjects.

The study ran its PCR with 60 Vbeta and 13 Jbeta primers. Generated by immunoSEQ multiplex PCR, the TCRdb table keeps only in-frame clones and is missing some. This table has 150,000 or so clones, approximately 84% appearing once. Healthy people donating bone marrow made up the donors. Regarding this clone: Antigen specificity is unknown.

The clonotype originates from a woman in her 40s in good health and CMV-seronegative. Specimen: PBMCs.

CDR3 protein: CASSVFSGTANEQFF. Here the CDR3 DNA reads TGCGCCAGCAGCGTCTTTAGCGGGACTGCGAATGAGCAGTTCTTC. The chain uses TRBV5-1 and TRBJ2-1, with 8 nucleotides matching TRBD2. The J segment lost 7 bases and the V segment lost 4 bases, leaving 10 bases of the junction unmatched. The CDR3 has 15 amino acids. Germline-derived CDR1 and CDR2 are SGHRS and YFSETQ.